This TCR beta chain was found in a study of T cells in women clearing cervical HPV infection. Study in general: Blood came at first lesion visit for cases, post-clearance for controls. HLA type could not be excluded as a confounder.

CDR1 GTSNPN and CDR2 SVGIG come from the germline V gene (reference sequence). V was clipped by 0 bases and J by 6 bases; unmatched bases: 5. The CDR3 loop spans 14 amino acids. Study-wide results and limits: CIN3+ cases had significantly higher TCR richness than controls; evenness did not differ. Timing of associations relative to infection is unclear; T-cell subsets were not isolated.

Clones were read by immunoSEQ multiplex PCR, and TCRdb kept only the in-frame ones, dropping some. The table for this sample gives more than 15,000 clones. Concerning this clone: Its antigen remains unidentified. Read data end 3 residues before the CDR3 end; the end is taken from the germline J gene.

The chain links TRBV30 to TRBJ1-5; TRBD1 matches 7 bases. Sequencing input: blood buffy coat. The sequence was obtained from a woman between 18 and 75 years old with a cervical HPV16 infection that either progressed to CIN3+ or cleared (not recorded which). CDR3 DNA, as far as it was read: TGTGCCTGGAGTGTCGACAGGGTCGGTCAGCCC. Its translation is CAWSVDRVGQP. The CDR3, in full, reads CAWSVDRVGQPQHF.